This TCR beta chain comes out of a study of blood T cell repertoires in COVID-19. Across the whole study: Some COVID-19 samples were acute and others convalescent; all came from the United States, Italy and Spain.

The germline gives CDR1 SGHRS, CDR2 YFSETQ. The CDR3 is 16 amino acids. V dropped 1 base and J dropped 1 base, with 14 bases sitting between them. Followed over time, Seattle patients had been enrolled while infection was active. Profiled with immunoSEQ multiplex PCR; TCRdb holds only in-frame clones, not every one. The sample lists 200,000 or so clones; roughly 84% were seen once. The chain combines TRBV5-1 with TRBJ1-1; D is possibly TRBD1 (6 bases). The clonotype was recovered from a person aged 65 to 79 with COVID-19, enrolled during active disease. The sample taken for sequencing was peripheral blood. CDR3 bases: TGCGCCAGCAGCTTGCGCCAGGGGCGGGCGAACACTGAAGCTTTCTTT. Its protein product is CASSLRQGRANTEAFF.